These 26 T cell receptor beta chains share one sample of origin, sequenced in a study of siplizumab effects on memory and regulatory T cells (dated by TCRdb to about 2019). The library came from the immunoSEQ multiplex PCR assay. TCRdb retrieved this table from immuneACCESS and kept in-frame rearrangements only. Not all clones are present; in checked studies, unresolved V genes account for under half, and no reason is known for the remainder. The sample includes tens of thousands of clones, with 70% to 90% observed a single time. The leading ten clones occupy more than 3.5% of the sample. Sequences were obtained from memory CD4+ T cells sorted from blood. Per the publication, the cell subset or site label means: unstimulated CD4+ memory T cells. These receptors all stem from a human donor in good health.

This chain joins TRBV10-2 and TRBJ2-1; perhaps TRBD1 as D (6 bases). The CDR3 spans 16 residues. Germline loops: CDR1 WSHSY, CDR2 SAAADI. Trimming removed 1 base at V and 1 base at J, with 11 bases between. CDR3 sequence reads: CASSELTGISYNEQFF. The CDR3 coding sequence is TGCGCCAGCAGTGAGTTAACAGGGATATCCTACAATGAGCAGTTCTTC.

The chain has TRBV10-3 and TRBJ2-7; TRBD2 matches at 12 bases. The CDR3 extends over 14 amino acids. J was trimmed by 2 bases and V by 6 bases; bases with no gene match: 2. Germline-derived CDR1 and CDR2 are ENHRY and SYGVKD. CDR3 in amino acids: CAISRTSGAYEQYF. The CDR3 DNA reads as TGTGCCATCAGCCGGACTAGCGGGGCCTACGAGCAGTACTTC.

This rearrangement joins TRBV2 to TRBJ2-5; D remains unclear. The length of the CDR3 is 11 residues. The germline V gene has CDR1 SNHLY and CDR2 FYNNEI. V was shortened by 5 bases and J by 5 bases, with 6 bases between the two germline ends. This chain's CDR3 is CASSTTETQYF. The CDR3 DNA reads TGTGCCAGCAGTACGACCGAGACCCAGTACTTC.

The chain recombines TRBV10-3 with TRBJ2-5; 12 bases agree with TRBD2. Trimming took 5 bases from V and 4 from J; bases not matched to a gene: 5. This CDR3 spans 15 amino acids. The germline CDR1 and CDR2 sequences are ENHRY and SYGVKD. CDR3 nucleotides: TGTGCCATCAGTTCTACTAGCGGGGGGCTAGAGACCCAGTACTTC. It yields the protein CAISSTSGGLETQYF.

This chain connects TRBV18 to TRBJ1-5; D remains unclear. The CDR3 consists of 15 residues. Germline-derived CDR1 and CDR2 are KGHSH and LQKENI. V gave up 0 bases and J gave up 11 bases, with 17 bases separating them. In DNA, the CDR3 is TGTGCCAGCTCACCACCGGGAAGGGAATTCGAGGCCCAGCATTTT. Translating it yields CASSPPGREFEAQHF. Variable domain in full (rest from reference TRBV18 and TRBJ1-5): NAGVMQNPRHLVRRRGQEARLRCSPMKGHSHVYWYRQLPEEGLKFMVYLQKENIIDESGMPKERFSAEFPKEGPSILRIQQVVRGDSAAYFCASSPPGREFEAQHFGDGTRLSIL.

The chain has TRBV4-1 and TRBJ1-1; the D gene is possibly TRBD1 (5 bases). Germline V gene sequence: CDR1 MGHRA, CDR2 YSYEKL. Deletions cut 4 bases from V and 4 bases from J, with 16 bases between. The CDR3 spans 15 residues. This chain's CDR3 is CASSPVGGESTEAFF. The DNA of the CDR3 is TGCGCCAGCAGCCCCGTCGGGGGTGAGAGCACTGAAGCTTTCTTT.

The chain has TRBV5-1 and TRBJ2-2, with D tentatively TRBD2 (6 bases). The CDR3 covers 16 residues. CDR1 and CDR2 from the germline V gene are SGHRS and YFSETQ. V gave up 0 bases and J gave up 0 bases, with 9 bases separating them. CDR3 amino acids: CASSLGRGPNTGELFF. CDR3 nucleotide sequence: TGCGCCAGCAGCTTGGGGCGGGGCCCGAACACCGGGGAGCTGTTTTTT.

The rearrangement links TRBV16 to TRBJ1-4; 11 nucleotides line up with TRBD1. This CDR3 comprises 15 residues. Per germline, CDR1 KGHSY and CDR2 FQNENV. V trimming: 3 bases; J trimming: 6 bases; junction bases outside the gene matches: 3. This CDR3 is CASSQSGQGDEKLFF. CDR3 nucleotide sequence: TGTGCCAGCAGCCAGTCGGGACAGGGGGATGAAAAACTGTTTTTT. The full variable domain, its missing parts supplied by reference TRBV16 and TRBJ1-4, is GEEVAQTPKHLVRGEGQKAKLYCAPIKGHSYVFWYQQVLKNEFKFLISFQNENVFDETGMPKERFSAKCLPNSPCSLEIQATKLEDSAVYFCASSQSGQGDEKLFFGSGTQLSVL.

The rearrangement uses TRBV28 and TRBJ1-2; D gene unclear. The CDR3 has 15 amino acids. CDR1 MDHEN and CDR2 SYDVKM come from the germline V gene. The V and J ends lost 5 bases and 5 bases respectively, with 18 bases between them. This CDR3 is CASSIDGYSLYGYTF. The CDR3 nucleotides read TGTGCCAGCAGTATAGACGGGTACTCCCTATATGGCTACACCTTC.

CDR3 loop: CASSEYGARGYTF. The CDR3 DNA reads as TGTGCCAGCAGTGAATATGGGGCGAGGGGCTACACCTTC. The chain links TRBV2 to TRBJ1-2, with a weak D call TRBD1 (5 bases). The CDR3 runs to 13 residues. Germline lookup yields CDR1 SNHLY and CDR2 FYNNEI. The ends were cut back, 2 bases at V and 8 bases at J, with 12 bases in the middle.

The V gene is TRBV2, the J gene TRBJ2-5, with 10 bases fitting TRBD2. The CDR3 totals 16 residues. The germline V gene encodes CDR1 SNHLY and CDR2 FYNNEI. V lost 4 bases, J lost 2 bases, and 7 bases stayed unmatched. Here the CDR3 reads CASSGGLASIQETQYF. CDR3 sequence (DNA): TGTGCCAGCAGTGGGGGACTAGCGTCAATTCAAGAGACCCAGTACTTC.

The chain couples TRBV30 to TRBJ2-2; D is perhaps TRBD2 (6 bases). The germline V gene encodes CDR1 GTSNPN and CDR2 SVGIG (reference sequence). The V and J ends lost 5 bases and 8 bases respectively, with 9 bases between them. CDR3 length: 11 residues. DNA for the CDR3: TGTGCCTGGTGGGAGGCGGGGGAGCTGTTTTTT. It codes for CAWWEAGELFF. Full variable domain (missing parts from reference TRBV30 and TRBJ2-2): SQTIHQWPATLVQPVGSPLSLECTVEGTSNPNLYWYRQAAGRGLQLLFYSVGIGQISSEVPQNLSASRPQDRQFILSSKKLLLSDSGFYLCAWWEAGELFFGEGSRLTVL.

V is TRBV5-1 and J is TRBJ2-3; maybe TRBD2 (5 bases). Deletions cut 0 bases from V and 5 bases from J, with 7 bases between. Germline V CDR1 and CDR2: SGHRS, YFSETQ. The CDR3 runs to 13 residues. The CDR3 reads CASSLGAGDTQYF. CDR3 nucleotides: TGCGCCAGCAGCTTGGGGGCGGGAGATACGCAGTATTTT.

The chain is built from TRBV6-6 and TRBJ1-4; D gene uncertain. There are 13 residues in the CDR3. V was clipped by 2 bases and J by 6 bases, with 7 bases between them. Germline-derived CDR1 and CDR2 are MNHNY and SVGAGI (reference sequence). The CDR3 nucleotides are TGTGCCAGCAGTTACCTTCCCGATGAAAAACTGTTTTTT. Amino acid sequence: CASSYLPDEKLFF.

DNA of the CDR3: TGTGCCAGCAGGCGTACTTCGGAGACCCAGTACTTC. Translation gives CASRRTSETQYF. The chain couples TRBV6-6 to TRBJ2-5; D is unresolved. V lost 6 bases and J lost 5, with 10 bases in between. Germline loops: CDR1 MNHNY, CDR2 SVGAGI (reference sequence). The CDR3 is 12 amino acids.

The rearrangement links TRBV2 to TRBJ1-2; 7 bases are shared with TRBD1. This CDR3 region has 16 residues. CDR1 and CDR2 from the germline V gene are SNHLY and FYNNEI. Germline trimming cut 8 bases from V and 5 bases from J; bases unmatched to any gene: 17. The CDR3, as DNA: TGTGCCAGCTCACTTGAGGGGGGACAGAACTTATATGGCTACACCTTC. Its protein product is CASSLEGGQNLYGYTF. Complete variable domain (other parts from reference TRBV2 and TRBJ1-2): EPEVTQTPSHQVTQMGQEVILRCVPISNHLYFYWYRQILGQKVEFLVSFYNNEISEKSEIFDDQFSVERPDGSNFTLKIRSTKLEDSAMYFCASSLEGGQNLYGYTFGSGTRLTVV.

The chain carries TRBV4-1 and TRBJ1-4; D is unresolved. The CDR3 has 15 amino acids. Germline CDR1 is MGHRA and CDR2 is YSYEKL. V was pared by 1 base and J by 6 bases, with 12 bases between. DNA of the CDR3: TGCGCCAGCAGCCAAGGGTCCCGAGTATATGAAAAACTGTTTTTT. Amino acid sequence: CASSQGSRVYEKLFF.

This clone occurred once. J is TRBJ1-1 and V is TRBV6-5, with D possibly matching TRBD1 (6 bases). This CDR3 has 13 amino acids. Germline V gene data show CDR1 as MNHEY and CDR2 as SVGAGI. Deletions cut 7 bases from V and 1 base from J, with 10 bases between. CDR3 sequence (DNA): TGTGCCAGCACCTGGACAGCGAACACTGAAGCTTTCTTT. Translating it yields CASTWTANTEAFF.

The rearrangement uses TRBV21-1 and TRBJ2-1; the table's D call TRBD1 went unverified against the DNA. TRBV21-1 is classified as a pseudogene. The CDR3 extends over 17 amino acids. CDR3 bases: TGTGCCAGCAGCAAAGGGTCTAAGACAGGGGGATACAATGAGCAGTTCTTC. It yields the protein CASSKGSKTGGYNEQFF.

Concerning this clone: Germline is not matched at one junction end, which may reflect a read error. This sequence joins TRBV6-5 and TRBJ2-1; D call uncertain. CDR1 and CDR2 from the germline V gene are MNHEY and SVGAGI. The CDR3 spans 13 residues. DNA for the CDR3: TGTGCCAGCAGTTACCCCTCCTCCAATGAGCAGTTCTTC. Amino acids: CASSYPSSNEQFF.

This clone has more than one count but fewer than ten. The chain has TRBV13 and TRBJ2-7; no reliable D call. V dropped 5 bases and J dropped 4 bases, with 18 bases sitting between them. CDR1 PRHDT and CDR2 FYEKMQ come from the germline V gene (reference sequence). This CDR3 contains 15 residues. The CDR3 reads CASSPRGVIGYEQYF. CDR3 coding DNA: TGTGCCAGCAGCCCCAGAGGAGTAATCGGGTACGAGCAGTACTTC.

About this clone itself: Distinct nucleotide sequences in the sample also encode this CDR3. The chain combines TRBV6-1 with TRBJ1-3, with no clear D. Germline-derived CDR1 and CDR2 are MNHNS and SASEGT. Trimming took 6 bases from V and 6 from J, leaving 3 bases between them. The CDR3 is made up of 10 amino acids. The CDR3 sequence is CASSQNTIYF. In nucleotides, the CDR3 is TGTGCCAGCAGCCAAAACACCATATATTTT.

The V call is TRBV5-1, the J call TRBJ1-4, with 7 bases that match TRBD1. Per the germline V gene, CDR1 is SGHRS and CDR2 is YFSETQ. The CDR3 is 14 amino acids. Trimming at V came to 3 bases and at J to 8 bases, leaving 7 bases not matched to a gene. The CDR3 DNA is TGCGCCAGCAGCTCTACAGGGGATAGGGAAAAACTGTTTTTT. Translating it yields CASSSTGDREKLFF. Filled out from reference TRBV5-1 and TRBJ1-4, the complete variable domain reads KAGVTQTPRYLIKTRGQQVTLSCSPISGHRSVSWYQQTPGQGLQFLFEYFSETQRNKGNFPGRFSGRQFSNSRSEMNVSTLELGDSALYLCASSSTGDREKLFFGSGTQLSVL.

In DNA, the CDR3 is TGTGCCAGCAGGGGGGGGCCAAACCCTTACAATGAGCAGTTCTTC. Translating gives CASRGGPNPYNEQFF. This chain joins TRBV7-2 and TRBJ2-1, with a possible D match to TRBD2 (7 bases). In germline, CDR1 is SGHTA, CDR2 FQGNSA. The CDR3 has 15 residues. Between the trimmed V and J ends, which lost 6 bases and 4 bases, there was a span of 16 bases.

V usage is TRBV7-9 and J usage is TRBJ1-4, with TRBD1 as a possible D gene (6 bases). From germline, CDR1 is SEHNR and CDR2 FQNEAQ (reference sequence). CDR3 length equals 15 residues. V lost 4 bases to trimming and J lost 13 bases, with 22 bases between them. The CDR3 DNA is TGTGCCAGCAGCTCGACCGGACAGAGCACGAATCGACTGTTTTTT. This codes for CASSSTGQSTNRLFF.

The chain couples TRBV7-2 to TRBJ2-2; TRBD1 matches 7 bases. The CDR3 loop spans 15 amino acids. V was pared by 3 bases and J by 0 bases, with 1 base of the junction left unmatched. Germline CDR1 is SGHTA and CDR2 is FQGNSA. In DNA, the CDR3 is TGTGCCAGCAGCTTGGGGACAGCGAACACCGGGGAGCTGTTTTTT. Its protein product is CASSLGTANTGELFF.